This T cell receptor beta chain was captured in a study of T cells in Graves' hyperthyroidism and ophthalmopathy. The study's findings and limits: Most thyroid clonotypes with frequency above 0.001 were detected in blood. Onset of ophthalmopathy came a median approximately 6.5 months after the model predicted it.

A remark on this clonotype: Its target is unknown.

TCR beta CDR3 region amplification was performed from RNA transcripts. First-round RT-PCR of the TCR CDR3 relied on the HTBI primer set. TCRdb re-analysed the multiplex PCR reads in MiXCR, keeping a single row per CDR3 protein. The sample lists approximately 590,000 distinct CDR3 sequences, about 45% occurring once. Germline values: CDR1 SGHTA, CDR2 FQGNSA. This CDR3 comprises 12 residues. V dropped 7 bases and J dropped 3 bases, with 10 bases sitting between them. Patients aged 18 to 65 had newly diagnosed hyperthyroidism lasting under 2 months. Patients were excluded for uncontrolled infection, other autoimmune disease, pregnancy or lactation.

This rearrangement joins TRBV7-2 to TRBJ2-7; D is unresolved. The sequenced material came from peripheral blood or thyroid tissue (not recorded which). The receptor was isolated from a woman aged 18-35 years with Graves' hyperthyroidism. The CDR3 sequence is CTSIFEGYEQYF. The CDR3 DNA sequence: TGTACCAGCATCTTCGAAGGCTACGAGCAGTACTTC.